The 15 T cell receptor beta chains given below trace back to one sample, sequenced in a study of blood T cell repertoires in COVID-19. The table came from immunoSEQ multiplex PCR; TCRdb's copy has only in-frame clones and leaves some out. This sample has 180,000 or so clones, with about 85% found just once. Sequencing was done on a sample of peripheral blood. These receptors were taken from a woman over 75 with acute or convalescent COVID-19.

The gene calls are TRBV7-2 and TRBJ2-7; 8 bases are shared with TRBD2. J gave up 5 bases and V 0 bases, and 9 bases lay outside the gene matches. The CDR3 loop spans 16 amino acids. Germline-derived CDR1 and CDR2 are SGHTA and FQGNSA. In DNA form, the CDR3 reads TGTGCCAGCAGCTTAGCCGGGACTAGTATAGGGCACGAGCAGTACTTC. Translated: CASSLAGTSIGHEQYF. The whole variable domain, filled in from reference TRBV7-2 and TRBJ2-7, reads GAGVSQSPSNKVTEKGKDVELRCDPISGHTALYWYRQSLGQGLEFLIYFQGNSAPDKSGLPSDRFSAERTGGSVSTLTIQRTQQEDSAVYLCASSLAGTSIGHEQYFGPGTRLTVT.

This clone was observed once. This sequence joins TRBV6-2 or TRBV6-3 and TRBJ2-5; D possibly corresponds to TRBD2 (6 bases). V was cut by 4 bases and J by 4 bases, with 7 bases left in between. The CDR3 sequence is 12 residues long. CDR1 is MNHEY, CDR2 SVGEGT, per germline. Here the CDR3 reads CASSSGGETQYF. For the CDR3, the DNA is TGTGCCAGCAGTTCCGGGGGAGAGACCCAGTACTTC.

This clone was found once. The V and J genes are TRBV7-9 and TRBJ2-3; TRBD1 aligns across 9 bases. Germline CDR1 reads SEHNR; CDR2 reads FQNEAQ (reference sequence). With 4 bases clipped from V and 1 base from J, the junction kept 9 bases outside the gene matches. The CDR3 runs to 17 residues. Written as DNA, the CDR3 is TGTGCCAGCAGCTGGGGACAGGGCCAGCCCCGCACAGATACGCAGTATTTT. Protein sequence: CASSWGQGQPRTDTQYF.

The gene calls are TRBV11-2 and TRBJ2-5; the D is unclear. Germline lookup yields CDR1 SGHAT and CDR2 FQNNGV. Trimming left V 2 bases short and J 4 bases short, with 5 bases between. The CDR3 spans 12 residues. The CDR3 sequence is CASSLWRETQYF. CDR3 DNA sequence: TGTGCCAGCAGCTTATGGAGAGAGACCCAGTACTTC.

This chain connects TRBV18 to TRBJ2-1, with 7 bases fitting TRBD2. The CDR3 spans 15 residues. V shed 3 bases and J 9 bases; nucleotides not matched to a gene: 11. Germline CDR1 and CDR2: KGHSH and LQKENI. The CDR3: CASSPGLAELGEQFF. CDR3 DNA: TGTGCCAGCTCACCGGGGCTAGCGGAACTGGGTGAGCAGTTCTTC.

J is TRBJ1-5 and V is TRBV25-1; no reliable D call. V was shortened by 3 bases and J by 7 bases, with 10 bases between the two germline ends. Germline values: CDR1 MGHDK, CDR2 SYGVNS. This CDR3 comprises 13 residues. CDR3 amino acids: CASSDWAGQPQHF. As DNA, the CDR3 is TGTGCCAGCAGTGACTGGGCGGGACAGCCCCAGCATTTT.

This chain links TRBV3-1 (or the pseudogene TRBV3-2) with TRBJ2-1, with 11 bases lining up with TRBD2. The germline V gene encodes CDR1 LGHDT and CDR2 YNNKEL (reference sequence). This CDR3 contains 17 residues. V trimming: 1 base; J trimming: 9 bases; junction bases outside the gene matches: 11. This chain's CDR3 is CASSQGLAGSLGSEQFF. The CDR3 nucleotides read TGTGCCAGCAGCCAAGGACTAGCGGGATCATTGGGGAGTGAGCAGTTCTTC.

V gene TRBV12-3 or TRBV12-4 combines with J gene TRBJ2-5; TRBD2 is a possible D gene (6 bases). The length of the CDR3 is 13 residues. V lost 4 bases to trimming and J lost 3 bases, with 9 bases between them. CDR3 bases: TGTGCCAGCAGTTGGAGGGAGAAAGAGACCCAGTACTTC. Translation: CASSWREKETQYF.

The CDR3 loop reads CASSLEEREGAEQFF. CDR3 DNA: TGCGCCAGCAGCTTAGAAGAGCGGGAGGGCGCTGAGCAGTTCTTC. The rearrangement uses TRBV5-1 and TRBJ2-1; 10 bases align to TRBD2. This CDR3 has 15 residues. Trimming at V came to 2 bases and at J to 9 bases, leaving 8 bases not matched to a gene. Germline loops: CDR1 SGHRS, CDR2 YFSETQ.

The genes are TRBV6-5 and TRBJ2-2; possibly TRBD2 for D (6 bases). Trimming cost V 6 bases and J 1 base, with 12 bases left between them. In germline, CDR1 is MNHEY, CDR2 SVGAGI. The CDR3 has 15 amino acids. The CDR3 region has the DNA TGTGCCAGCAGACGGGACTCCTTGAACACCGGGGAGCTGTTTTTT. Residues: CASRRDSLNTGELFF.

The chain has TRBV9 and TRBJ1-4; D call uncertain. Trimming pared 1 base from V and 4 bases from J, leaving 14 bases between. The CDR3 consists of 16 residues. CDR1 SGDLS and CDR2 YYNGEE come from the germline V gene. The CDR3 is CASSVTGTGLNEKLFF. The CDR3, as DNA: TGTGCCAGCAGCGTAACTGGAACGGGTCTTAATGAAAAACTGTTTTTT.

V usage is TRBV19 and J usage is TRBJ1-1, with a possible D match to TRBD1 (6 bases). Looked up from germline, CDR1 is LNHDA and CDR2 is SQIVND (reference sequence). The CDR3 is 15 amino acids. The V end lost 7 bases, the J end lost 1 base, and 16 bases lay between the germline ends. The CDR3 loop reads CASTPPGRGNTEAFF. The CDR3 nucleotides are TGTGCCAGTACCCCCCCAGGCAGGGGGAACACTGAAGCTTTCTTT. The whole variable domain, filled in from reference TRBV19 and TRBJ1-1, reads DGGITQSPKYLFRKEGQNVTLSCEQNLNHDAMYWYRQDPGQGLRLIYYSQIVNDFQKGDIAEGYSVSREKKESFPLTVTSAQKNPTAFYLCASTPPGRGNTEAFFGQGTRLTVV.

This clone was detected ten times or more. The rearrangement uses TRBV14 and TRBJ2-1; 8 nucleotides match TRBD2. The CDR3 spans 16 residues. V trimming: 3 bases; J trimming: 5 bases; junction bases outside the gene matches: 9. Germline-derived CDR1 and CDR2 are SGHDN and FVKESK. The CDR3 loop is CASSHRAGDWDNEQFF. In DNA, the CDR3 is TGTGCCAGCAGCCACCGAGCGGGAGATTGGGACAATGAGCAGTTCTTC. Looking up the rest from reference TRBV14 and TRBJ2-1 gives the full variable domain: EAGVTQFPSHSVIEKGQTVTLRCDPISGHDNLYWYRRVMGKEIKFLLHFVKESKQDESGMPNNRFLAERTGGTYSTLKVQPAELEDSGVYFCASSHRAGDWDNEQFFGPGTRLTVL.

V and J are TRBV19 and TRBJ1-1; 9 bases line up with TRBD1. CDR3 length equals 14 residues. CDR1 is LNHDA, CDR2 SQIVND, per germline (reference sequence). V lost 3 bases, J lost 6 bases, and 5 bases stayed unmatched. The CDR3 DNA reads TGTGCCAGTAGTATCCAACGGACAGGGGCTGAAGCTTTCTTT. This gives the protein CASSIQRTGAEAFF.

Here the CDR3 DNA reads TGTGCCAGCAGTTTCGGACAGAGCCAGCCCCAGCATTTT. It encodes CASSFGQSQPQHF. The chain joins TRBV6-5 to TRBJ1-5; D might be TRBD1 (6 bases). CDR1 is MNHEY and CDR2 is SVGAGI in the germline V gene. This CDR3 contains 13 residues. Trimming removed 4 bases at V and 7 bases at J, with 11 bases between.